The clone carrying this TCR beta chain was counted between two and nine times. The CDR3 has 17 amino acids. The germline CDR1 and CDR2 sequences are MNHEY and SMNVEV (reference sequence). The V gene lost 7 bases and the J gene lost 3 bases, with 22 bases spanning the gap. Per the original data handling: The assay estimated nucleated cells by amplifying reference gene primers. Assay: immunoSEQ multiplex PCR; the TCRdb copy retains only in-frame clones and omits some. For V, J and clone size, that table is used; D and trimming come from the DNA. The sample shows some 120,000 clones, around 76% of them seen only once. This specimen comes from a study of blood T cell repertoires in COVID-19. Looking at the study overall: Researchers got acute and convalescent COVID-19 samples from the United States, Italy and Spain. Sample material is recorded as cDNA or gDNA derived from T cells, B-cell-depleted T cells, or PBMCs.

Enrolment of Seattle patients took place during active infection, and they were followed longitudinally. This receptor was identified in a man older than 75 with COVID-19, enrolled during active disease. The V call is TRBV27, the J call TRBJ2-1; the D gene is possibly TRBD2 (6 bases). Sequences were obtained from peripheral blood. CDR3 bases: TGTGCCAGCAAGAAACACCCCACTAGCTTTCGCTACAATGAGCAGTTCTTC. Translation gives CASKKHPTSFRYNEQFF.